The clone carrying this TCR beta chain was counted many times. These data belong to a study of early T cells in non-severe SARS-CoV-2 infection. Trimming took off 10 bases at V and 2 bases at J, with 14 bases between the two ends. This CDR3 contains 13 residues. CDR1 is MNHNS and CDR2 is SASEGT in the germline V gene. Unique molecular identifiers were added to individual cDNA molecules. TCRdb reanalysed the 5' RACE reads using MiXCR and keeps one entry per CDR3 protein. Of under 20,000 distinct CDR3 sequences listed, around 5.8% were seen once; the top ten hold over 5.5%. The material sequenced was whole blood, taken at baseline. The chain uses TRBV6-1 and TRBJ2-5; D is perhaps TRBD2 (6 bases). The source of this sequence is an adult who was a healthcare worker with PCR-confirmed SARS-CoV-2 infection or an uninfected control (not recorded which). Written as DNA, the CDR3 is TGTGCCACTCGCGGGACTTTACAAGAGACCCAGTACTTC. It translates to CATRGTLQETQYF.